This note documents a single TCR beta chain sequence. This entry is derived from a study of blood T cell repertoires in COVID-19. This CDR3 spans 14 amino acids. Losses at the gene ends were 5 bases for V and 6 bases for J; bases not matched to a gene: 8. Germline V gene sequence: CDR1 SGHAT, CDR2 FQNNGV. Here immunoSEQ multiplex PCR was the method, and the copy in TCRdb shows in-frame clones only, minus some. The sample gives about 110,000 clones, around 74% of which show up once; roughly 7.5% is in the top ten. The V call is TRBV11-2, the J call TRBJ2-3; 7 bases match TRBD2. Material for sequencing was peripheral blood. This receptor was taken from a woman aged 55-75 years with acute or convalescent COVID-19. The chain's CDR3 is CASSPSSGGDTQYF. For the CDR3, the DNA is TGTGCCAGCAGCCCGTCTAGCGGAGGCGATACGCAGTATTTT.